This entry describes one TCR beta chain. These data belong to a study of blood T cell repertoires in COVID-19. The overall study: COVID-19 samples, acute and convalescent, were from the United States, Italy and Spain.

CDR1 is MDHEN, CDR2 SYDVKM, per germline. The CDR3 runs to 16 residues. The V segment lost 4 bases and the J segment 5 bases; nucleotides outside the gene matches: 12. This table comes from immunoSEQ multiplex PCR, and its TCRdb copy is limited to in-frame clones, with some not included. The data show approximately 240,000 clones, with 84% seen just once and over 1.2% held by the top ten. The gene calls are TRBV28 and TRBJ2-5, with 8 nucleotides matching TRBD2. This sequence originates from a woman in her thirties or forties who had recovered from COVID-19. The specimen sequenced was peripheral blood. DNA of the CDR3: TGTGCCAGCAGTTCGTTCGCGGGGGGCGCGAGGGAGACCCAGTACTTC. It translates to CASSSFAGGARETQYF.